This TCR beta chain appears in the sequencing data of a study of siplizumab effects on memory and regulatory T cells. Study-wide results and caveats: It seemed that naive T cells were more diverse than memory cells and were major contributors to the alloresponse. Under siplizumab, alloreactive sequences traced to unstimulated CD4+ memory cells were significantly reduced.

Profiled with immunoSEQ multiplex PCR; TCRdb holds only in-frame clones, not every one. The profile shows about 100,000 clones, approximately 91% of them singletons. This clone was picked up one time. Its cognate antigen is unknown. The germline CDR1 and CDR2 sequences are KGHSH and LQKENI. The CDR3 loop spans 12 amino acids. Trimming removed 6 bases at V and 3 bases at J, with 9 bases between. The source is a human donor in good health. The sequenced material came from CD4+ T cells sorted from blood. The V gene is TRBV18, the J gene TRBJ2-7, with D tentatively TRBD1 (5 bases). In nucleotides, the CDR3 is TGTGCCAGCTCTCTGGACAACTACGAGCAGTACTTC. Translation gives CASSLDNYEQYF.